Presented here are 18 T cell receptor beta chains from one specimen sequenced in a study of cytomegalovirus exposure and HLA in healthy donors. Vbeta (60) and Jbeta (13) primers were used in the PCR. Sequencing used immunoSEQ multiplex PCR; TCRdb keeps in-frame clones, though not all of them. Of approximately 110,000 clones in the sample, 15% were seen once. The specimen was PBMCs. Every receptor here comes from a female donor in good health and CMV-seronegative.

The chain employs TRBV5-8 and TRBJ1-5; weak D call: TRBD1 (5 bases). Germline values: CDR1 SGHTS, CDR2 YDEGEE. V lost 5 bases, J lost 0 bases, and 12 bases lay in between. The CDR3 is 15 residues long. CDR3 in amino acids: CASSWTLTSNQPQHF. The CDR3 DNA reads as TGTGCCAGCAGTTGGACACTTACTAGCAATCAGCCCCAGCATTTT.

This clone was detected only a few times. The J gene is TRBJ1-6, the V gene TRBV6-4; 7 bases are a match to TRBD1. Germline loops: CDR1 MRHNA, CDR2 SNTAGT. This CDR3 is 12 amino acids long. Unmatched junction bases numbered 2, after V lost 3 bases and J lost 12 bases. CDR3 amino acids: CASSERQGPLHF. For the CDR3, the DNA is TGTGCCAGCAGTGAACGACAGGGACCCCTCCACTTT.

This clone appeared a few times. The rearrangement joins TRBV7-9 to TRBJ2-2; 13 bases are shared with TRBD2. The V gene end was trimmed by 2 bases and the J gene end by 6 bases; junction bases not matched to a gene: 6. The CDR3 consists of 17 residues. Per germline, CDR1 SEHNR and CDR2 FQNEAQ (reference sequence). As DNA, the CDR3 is TGTGCCAGCAGCTTAAAACGGACTAGCGGGAGACCCGGGGAGCTGTTTTTT. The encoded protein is CASSLKRTSGRPGELFF.

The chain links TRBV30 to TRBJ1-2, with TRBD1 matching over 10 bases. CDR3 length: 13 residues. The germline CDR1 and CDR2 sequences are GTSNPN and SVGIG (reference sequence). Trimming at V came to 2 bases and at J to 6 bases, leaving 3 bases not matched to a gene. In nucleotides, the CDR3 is TGTGCCTGGAGTCCCGACAGGGGGCATGGCTACACCTTC. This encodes CAWSPDRGHGYTF.

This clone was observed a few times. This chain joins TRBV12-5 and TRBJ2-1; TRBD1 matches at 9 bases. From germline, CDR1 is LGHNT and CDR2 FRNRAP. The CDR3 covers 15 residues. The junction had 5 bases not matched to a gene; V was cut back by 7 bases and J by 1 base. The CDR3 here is CASVPGQGSYNEQFF. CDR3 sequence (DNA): TGTGCTAGTGTCCCAGGACAGGGGTCCTACAATGAGCAGTTCTTC.

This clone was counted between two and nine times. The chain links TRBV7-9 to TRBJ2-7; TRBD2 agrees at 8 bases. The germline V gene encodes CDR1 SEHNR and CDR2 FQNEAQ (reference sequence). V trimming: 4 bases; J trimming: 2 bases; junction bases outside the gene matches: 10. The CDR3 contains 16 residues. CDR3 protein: CASSSIAGTRPYEQYF. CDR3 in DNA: TGTGCCAGCAGCTCGATCGCCGGGACTAGACCCTACGAGCAGTACTTC.

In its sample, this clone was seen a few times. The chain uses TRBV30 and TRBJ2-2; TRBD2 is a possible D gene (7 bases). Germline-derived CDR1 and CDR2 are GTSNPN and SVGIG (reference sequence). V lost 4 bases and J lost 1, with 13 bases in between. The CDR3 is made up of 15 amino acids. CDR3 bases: TGTGCCTGGAACGCGGGGGCGATGAACACCGGGGAGCTGTTTTTT. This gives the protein CAWNAGAMNTGELFF.

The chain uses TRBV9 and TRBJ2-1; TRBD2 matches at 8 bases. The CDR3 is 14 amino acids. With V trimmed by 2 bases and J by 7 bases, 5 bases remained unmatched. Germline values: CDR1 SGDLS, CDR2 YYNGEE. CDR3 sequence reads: CASSVELAVNEQFF. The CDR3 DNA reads TGTGCCAGCAGCGTTGAACTAGCGGTGAATGAGCAGTTCTTC. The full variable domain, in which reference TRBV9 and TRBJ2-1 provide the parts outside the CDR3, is DSGVTQTPKHLITATGQRVTLRCSPRSGDLSVYWYQQSLDQGLQFLIQYYNGEERAKGNILERFSAQQFPDLHSELNLSSLELGDSALYFCASSVELAVNEQFFGPGTRLTVL.

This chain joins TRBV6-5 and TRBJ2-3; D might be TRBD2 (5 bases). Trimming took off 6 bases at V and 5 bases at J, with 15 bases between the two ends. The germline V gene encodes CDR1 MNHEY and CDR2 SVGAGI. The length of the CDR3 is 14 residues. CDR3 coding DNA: TGTGCCAGCAGGCCCGGTTCTCGGGGAGATACGCAGTATTTT. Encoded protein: CASRPGSRGDTQYF.

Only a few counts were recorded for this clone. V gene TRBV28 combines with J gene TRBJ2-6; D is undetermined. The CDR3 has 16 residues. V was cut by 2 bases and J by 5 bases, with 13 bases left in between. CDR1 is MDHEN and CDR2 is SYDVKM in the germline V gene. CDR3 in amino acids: CASSLPLGDRANVLTF. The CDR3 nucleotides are TGTGCCAGCAGTTTACCCCTCGGTGATCGGGCCAACGTCCTGACTTTC.

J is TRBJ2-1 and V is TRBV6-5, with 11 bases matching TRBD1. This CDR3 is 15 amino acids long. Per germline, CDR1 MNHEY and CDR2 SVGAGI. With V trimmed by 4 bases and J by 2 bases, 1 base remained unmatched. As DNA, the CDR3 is TGTGCCAGCAGTTGGACAGGGGGCGCCTACAATGAGCAGTTCTTC. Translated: CASSWTGGAYNEQFF.

The CDR3, as DNA: TGTGCCAGCAGCTCCACCTACAATGAGCAGTTCTTC. Protein sequence: CASSSTYNEQFF. The chain is built from TRBV7-8 and TRBJ2-1; D not certain. This CDR3 has 12 residues. V gave up 4 bases and J gave up 2 bases, with 3 bases separating them. CDR1 is SGHVS and CDR2 is FQNEAQ in the germline V gene.

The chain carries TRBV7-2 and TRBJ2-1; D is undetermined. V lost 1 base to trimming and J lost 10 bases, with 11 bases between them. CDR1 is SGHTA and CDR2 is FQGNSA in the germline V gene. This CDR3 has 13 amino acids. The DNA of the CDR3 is TGTGCCAGCAGCTTAGGGGTCGTCGGGGAGCAGTTCTTC. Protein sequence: CASSLGVVGEQFF.

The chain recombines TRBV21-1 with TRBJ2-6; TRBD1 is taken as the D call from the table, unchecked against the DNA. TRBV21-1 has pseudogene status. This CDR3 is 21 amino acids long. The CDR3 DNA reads TGTGCCAGCAGCAAAGGCCGGGACAGCCCGAACCCTCTCTCTGGGGCCAACGTCCTGACTTTC. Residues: CASSKGRDSPNPLSGANVLTF.

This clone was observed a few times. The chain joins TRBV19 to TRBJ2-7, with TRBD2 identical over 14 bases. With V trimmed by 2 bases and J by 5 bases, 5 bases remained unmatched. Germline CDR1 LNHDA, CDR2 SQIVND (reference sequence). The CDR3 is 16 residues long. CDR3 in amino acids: CASSITGLAGVNEQYF. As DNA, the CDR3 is TGTGCCAGTAGTATAACGGGACTAGCGGGAGTCAACGAGCAGTACTTC. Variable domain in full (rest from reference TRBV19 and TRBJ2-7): DGGITQSPKYLFRKEGQNVTLSCEQNLNHDAMYWYRQDPGQGLRLIYYSQIVNDFQKGDIAEGYSVSREKKESFPLTVTSAQKNPTAFYLCASSITGLAGVNEQYFGPGTRLTVT.

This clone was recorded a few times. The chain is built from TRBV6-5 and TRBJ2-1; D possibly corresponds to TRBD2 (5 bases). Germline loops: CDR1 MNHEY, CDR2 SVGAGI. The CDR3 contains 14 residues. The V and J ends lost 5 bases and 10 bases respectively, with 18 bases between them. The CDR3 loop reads CASSADLWGTEQFF. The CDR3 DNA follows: TGTGCCAGCAGTGCGGACTTGTGGGGAACGGAGCAGTTCTTC.

The CDR3 is CASIATSGVGTDTQYF. For the CDR3, the DNA is TGCGCCAGCATAGCGACTAGCGGAGTCGGGACAGATACGCAGTATTTT. The chain uses TRBV5-1 and TRBJ2-3; TRBD2 matches 9 bases. J was trimmed by 3 bases and V by 6 bases; bases with no gene match: 11. Germline V lookup: CDR1 SGHRS, CDR2 YFSETQ. This CDR3 region has 16 residues.

As DNA, the CDR3 is TGCGCCAGCAGCCAGGCAACAGGGGGCATTGATACGCAGTATTTT. Translation: CASSQATGGIDTQYF. The chain couples TRBV4-3 to TRBJ2-3, with 9 bases fitting TRBD1. V dropped 3 bases and J dropped 6; count of bases not matched to a gene: 7. The CDR3 length is 15 residues. The germline V gene encodes CDR1 LGHNA and CDR2 YSLEER.